The 4 T cell receptor beta chains listed next were all sequenced from one sample in a study of a mutant IDH1 vaccine in newly diagnosed glioma. The method was immunoSEQ multiplex PCR; TCRdb's version includes in-frame clones alone and lacks a portion of them. The sample contains tens of thousands of clones, 80% to 90% of which appear only once. These TCRs' antigens remain unknown. Time point reported: week 5, during vaccination. In the vaccine, a single dose held 300 ug of the mutant IDH1 20-mer peptide, along with topical imiquimod. This specimen was PBMCs, taken from a glioma patient whose treatment included an IDH1 peptide vaccine. The receptor source for this set is a man younger than 35 with glioma.

This chain links TRBV2 with TRBJ2-3; 9 nucleotides agree with TRBD1. V lost 5 bases, J lost 3 bases, and 6 bases stayed unmatched. CDR1 and CDR2 (germline): SNHLY, FYNNEI. This CDR3 spans 15 amino acids. The CDR3 loop reads CASSPDRGATDTQYF. Here the CDR3 DNA reads TGTGCCAGCAGTCCGGACAGGGGTGCGACAGATACGCAGTATTTT. Filled out from reference TRBV2 and TRBJ2-3, the complete variable domain reads EPEVTQTPSHQVTQMGQEVILRCVPISNHLYFYWYRQILGQKVEFLVSFYNNEISEKSEIFDDQFSVERPDGSNFTLKIRSTKLEDSAMYFCASSPDRGATDTQYFGPGTRLTVL.

In its sample, this clone was seen once. CDR3 coding DNA: TGTGCCAGCAGTGAATACAGAGGGACCTCCTACGAGCAGTACTTC. It encodes CASSEYRGTSYEQYF. The chain recombines TRBV2 with TRBJ2-7; TRBD1 or TRBD2 may be the D gene (5 bases each). CDR1 is SNHLY and CDR2 is FYNNEI in the germline V gene. Trimming took off 2 bases at V and 0 bases at J, with 11 bases between the two ends. This CDR3 contains 15 residues.

The rearrangement uses TRBV7-2 and TRBJ2-7; the match to TRBD2 covers 8 bases. V lost 5 bases, J lost 6 bases, and 12 bases stayed unmatched. The germline V gene encodes CDR1 SGHTA and CDR2 FQGNSA. This CDR3 is 15 amino acids long. CDR3 residues: CASSLRTSSPTEQYF. The CDR3 coding sequence is TGTGCCAGCAGCCTCCGGACTAGCAGCCCGACCGAGCAGTACTTC.

This clone came up a few times. The chain employs TRBV4-1 and TRBJ1-1; D ambiguous. This CDR3 region has 15 residues. The V end was cut by 0 bases, the J end by 1 base, with 9 bases between. The germline V gene has CDR1 MGHRA and CDR2 YSYEKL. The CDR3 spells CASSQDPRGNTEAFF. CDR3 in DNA: TGCGCCAGCAGCCAAGATCCCAGAGGGAACACTGAAGCTTTCTTT.